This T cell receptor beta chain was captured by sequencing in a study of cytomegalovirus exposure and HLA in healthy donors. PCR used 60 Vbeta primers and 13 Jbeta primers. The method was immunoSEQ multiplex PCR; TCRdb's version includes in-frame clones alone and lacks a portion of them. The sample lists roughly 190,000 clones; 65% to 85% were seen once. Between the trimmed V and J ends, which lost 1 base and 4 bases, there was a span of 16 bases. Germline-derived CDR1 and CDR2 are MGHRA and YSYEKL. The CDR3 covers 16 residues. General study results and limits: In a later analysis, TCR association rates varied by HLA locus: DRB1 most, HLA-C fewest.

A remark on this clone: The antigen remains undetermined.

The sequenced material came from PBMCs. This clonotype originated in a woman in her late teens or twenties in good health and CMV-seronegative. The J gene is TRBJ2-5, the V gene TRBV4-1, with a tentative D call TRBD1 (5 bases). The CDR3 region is CASSQGGGQFLETQYF. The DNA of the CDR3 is TGCGCCAGCAGCCAAGGGGGTGGACAATTCCTAGAGACCCAGTACTTC.